Presented here are 17 T cell receptor beta chains from one specimen sequenced in a study of blood T cell repertoires in COVID-19. Data came from immunoSEQ multiplex PCR; TCRdb stores just in-frame clones and leaves some out. In the table there are 350,000 to 400,000 clones, approximately 86% of which are singletons. The sample consisted of peripheral blood. These TCRs come from a woman aged 60-70 years with COVID-19, enrolled during active disease.

The genes are TRBV20-1 and TRBJ2-7; tentatively, D is TRBD1 (6 bases). The V and J ends lost 3 bases and 0 bases respectively, with 12 bases between them. Looked up from germline, CDR1 is DFQATT and CDR2 is SNEGSKA (reference sequence). This CDR3 has 14 residues. This chain's CDR3 is CSASGVRGSYEQYF. The DNA for the CDR3 is TGCAGTGCTAGTGGGGTCAGGGGCTCCTACGAGCAGTACTTC.

This clone was counted a few times. J is TRBJ2-1 and V is TRBV7-9; 8 bases match TRBD2. The CDR3 is 19 amino acids. V shed 7 bases and J 12 bases; nucleotides not matched to a gene: 29. In germline, CDR1 is SEHNR, CDR2 FQNEAQ (reference sequence). CDR3 bases: TGTGCCAGCACCCGACGGGGGGGCCTGGCTAGCGGCCTATCCCGCGGGCAGTTCTTC. The encoded protein is CASTRRGGLASGLSRGQFF.

The genes are TRBV7-2 and TRBJ2-1; D possibly corresponds to TRBD1 (5 bases). Germline lookup yields CDR1 SGHTA and CDR2 FQGNSA. The V gene lost 1 base and the J gene lost 2 bases, with 9 bases spanning the gap. CDR3 size: 15 residues. DNA for the CDR3: TGTGCCAGCAGCTTAGGCTGGGGCGCCTACAATGAGCAGTTCTTC. Residues: CASSLGWGAYNEQFF. The whole variable domain, filled in from reference TRBV7-2 and TRBJ2-1, reads GAGVSQSPSNKVTEKGKDVELRCDPISGHTALYWYRQSLGQGLEFLIYFQGNSAPDKSGLPSDRFSAERTGGSVSTLTIQRTQQEDSAVYLCASSLGWGAYNEQFFGPGTRLTVL.

V gene TRBV30 combines with J gene TRBJ1-5, with TRBD1 as a possible D gene (6 bases). Germline CDR1 and CDR2: GTSNPN and SVGIG (reference sequence). CDR3 length: 13 residues. Trimming pared 1 base from V and 8 bases from J, leaving 12 bases between. The CDR3 nucleotides are TGTGCCTGGAGTGACAGGGAATCAGAGCCCCAGCATTTT. Its protein is CAWSDRESEPQHF. Complete variable domain (other parts from reference TRBV30 and TRBJ1-5): SQTIHQWPATLVQPVGSPLSLECTVEGTSNPNLYWYRQAAGRGLQLLFYSVGIGQISSEVPQNLSASRPQDRQFILSSKKLLLSDSGFYLCAWSDRESEPQHFGDGTRLSIL.

This CDR3 is CASSPGQGPPGANVLTF. The CDR3, as DNA: TGTGCCTCCTCCCCAGGACAGGGTCCCCCTGGGGCCAACGTCCTGACTTTC. This sequence joins TRBV30 and TRBJ2-6, with TRBD1 matching 8 bases. With V trimmed by 7 bases and J by 2 bases, 13 bases remained unmatched. The CDR3 is 17 amino acids. In germline, CDR1 is GTSNPN, CDR2 SVGIG (reference sequence).

The chain combines TRBV4-1 with TRBJ1-3; possibly TRBD1 for D (5 bases). The V end lost 1 base, the J end lost 4 bases, and 14 bases lay between the germline ends. CDR1 and CDR2 from the germline V gene are MGHRA and YSYEKL. CDR3 length: 16 residues. CDR3 loop: CASSQVGRQRGNTIYF. For the CDR3, the DNA is TGCGCCAGCAGCCAAGTGGGGCGGCAACGGGGAAACACCATATATTTT.

This chain uses TRBV5-1 with TRBJ2-7; perhaps TRBD1 as D (5 bases). V shed 1 base and J shed 6 bases, with 17 bases lying between them. Germline CDR1 SGHRS, CDR2 YFSETQ. The CDR3 has 15 residues. The CDR3 loop reads CASSLWGQSGAEQYF. DNA of the CDR3: TGCGCCAGCAGCTTGTGGGGTCAAAGTGGGGCCGAGCAGTACTTC.

The V gene is TRBV5-1, the J gene TRBJ2-1, with D hard to call. This CDR3 is 14 amino acids long. CDR1 is SGHRS and CDR2 is YFSETQ in the germline V gene. Trimming removed 1 base at V and 2 bases at J, with 7 bases between. The CDR3 DNA reads TGCGCCAGCAGCTTGTTACAGCCCTACAATGAGCAGTTCTTC. Translation: CASSLLQPYNEQFF.

V usage is TRBV4-3 and J usage is TRBJ1-2; no firm D call. Germline-derived CDR1 and CDR2 are LGHNA and YSLEER. V lost 1 base, J lost 5 bases, and 14 bases lay in between. This CDR3 has 15 residues. The CDR3 bases are TGCGCCAGCAGCCAAGTCGAGCAATTACGGTATGGCTACACCTTC. Protein product: CASSQVEQLRYGYTF.

The rearrangement joins TRBV6-5 to TRBJ2-7, with a weak D call TRBD2 (6 bases). V shed 8 bases and J shed 7 bases, with 15 bases lying between them. CDR1 and CDR2 from the germline V gene are MNHEY and SVGAGI. The CDR3 length is 12 residues. DNA of the CDR3: TGTGCCAGCGGGACTCTTCTGGGGGAGCAGTACTTC. As protein: CASGTLLGEQYF.

The rearrangement joins TRBV7-2 to TRBJ2-3; 13 bases map to TRBD2. V was pared by 5 bases and J by 4 bases, with 3 bases of the junction left unmatched. Germline loops: CDR1 SGHTA, CDR2 FQGNSA. This CDR3 is 15 amino acids long. The CDR3, as DNA: TGTGCCAGCAGCGCTACTAGCGGGGGGGCAGATACGCAGTATTTT. Amino acid sequence: CASSATSGGADTQYF.

The rearrangement uses TRBV30 and TRBJ2-7; 7 positions agree with TRBD1. Trimming removed 8 bases from V and 7 bases from J; junction bases left unmatched: 11. The CDR3 is made up of 12 amino acids. The germline V gene encodes CDR1 GTSNPN and CDR2 SVGIG (reference sequence). The CDR3 sequence is CAADRAGREQYF. CDR3 nucleotide sequence: TGTGCCGCAGACAGGGCTGGACGGGAGCAGTACTTC.

This clone was counted between two and nine times. The rearrangement uses TRBV20-1 and TRBJ1-1, with D perhaps TRBD1 (5 bases). The CDR3 length is 14 residues. Germline V CDR1 and CDR2: DFQATT, SNEGSKA (reference sequence). Trimming shortened V by 3 bases and J by 5 bases, and 16 bases separated the two germline ends. The CDR3 DNA follows: TGCAGTGCTAGTATCGGGCAGGGTTTAACTGAAGCTTTCTTT. It codes for CSASIGQGLTEAFF.

CDR3 region: CASRGTDTGELFF. The CDR3 DNA follows: TGTGCCAGCCGGGGGACAGACACCGGGGAGCTGTTTTTT. V is TRBV14 and J is TRBJ2-2; TRBD1 is a possible D gene (7 bases). The CDR3 sequence is 13 residues long. The germline V gene has CDR1 SGHDN and CDR2 FVKESK. V lost 8 bases and J 3 bases, leaving 10 bases between the germline ends. The variable domain in full, completed from reference TRBV14 and TRBJ2-2, reads EAGVTQFPSHSVIEKGQTVTLRCDPISGHDNLYWYRRVMGKEIKFLLHFVKESKQDESGMPNNRFLAERTGGTYSTLKVQPAELEDSGVYFCASRGTDTGELFFGEGSRLTVL.

The chain has TRBV5-5 and TRBJ1-2; D is ambiguous. The CDR3 has 15 residues. V lost 1 base, J lost 3 bases, and 13 bases lay in between. The germline gives CDR1 SGHKS, CDR2 YYEKEE (reference sequence). The CDR3 bases are TGTGCCAGCAGCTTGAGAGGGCTCGGAGACTATGGCTACACCTTC. This codes for CASSLRGLGDYGYTF.

This rearrangement joins TRBV11-2 to TRBJ1-5; D remains ambiguous. Per the germline V gene, CDR1 is SGHAT and CDR2 is FQNNGV. The V end was cut by 3 bases, the J end by 7 bases, with 13 bases between. The CDR3 sequence is 14 residues long. The CDR3 DNA follows: TGTGCCAGCAGCTTTATGGGTCCAGGCCAGCCCCAGCATTTT. The encoded protein is CASSFMGPGQPQHF.

The chain has TRBV19 and TRBJ1-2; tentatively, D is TRBD1 (6 bases). Germline V CDR1 and CDR2: LNHDA, SQIVND (reference sequence). Trimming took 6 bases from V and 7 from J, leaving 24 bases between them. This CDR3 is built from 16 residues. In nucleotides, the CDR3 is TGTGCCAGTAGCGACCGGGGACACAACGTTGGGGGTGGCTACACCTTC. Protein product: CASSDRGHNVGGGYTF.